The 16 T cell receptor beta chains in this list originate from one sample, sequenced in a study of siplizumab effects on memory and regulatory T cells (dated by TCRdb to about 2019). Library generation was performed with the immunoSEQ multiplex PCR assay. What TCRdb holds here is the immuneACCESS table cut down to in-frame rearrangements. Part of the clones is not present; checked against another copy, under half of the missing clones reflect an unresolved V gene, and the others are unexplained. The sample table records around 100,000 clones; around 92% of these occur just once. The ten most abundant clones make up about 0.15% of the sample. The material sequenced was CD4+ T cells sorted from blood. The receptors come from a human donor in good health.

Notes on this clone: The junction does not match germline at one end; this may be a read error. The same CDR3 can be traced to other DNA sequences in this sample. This rearrangement joins TRBV19 to TRBJ2-7; D gene uncertain. Germline CDR1 is LNHDA and CDR2 is SQIVND (reference sequence). The CDR3 is 16 amino acids. CDR3 amino acids: CASSIGVDPTSYEQYF. Written as DNA, the CDR3 is TGTGCCAGTAGTATAGGAGTTGACCCTACCTCCTATGAGCAGTACTTC.

The chain joins TRBV28 to TRBJ2-3; TRBD2 matches at 8 bases. This CDR3 is built from 15 residues. Germline trimming cut 5 bases from V and 10 bases from J; bases unmatched to any gene: 14. From germline, CDR1 is MDHEN and CDR2 SYDVKM. The CDR3 coding sequence is TGTGCCAGCAGTCTCCCAAAGCGGGGGTCCCCGGCGCAGTATTTT. Translation gives CASSLPKRGSPAQYF. Supplemented by reference TRBV28 and TRBJ2-3, the full variable domain reads DVKVTQSSRYLVKRTGEKVFLECVQDMDHENMFWYRQDPGLGLRLIYFSYDVKMKEKGDIPEGYSVSREKKERFSLILESASTNQTSMYLCASSLPKRGSPAQYFGPGTRLTVL.

The chain is built from TRBV7-3 and TRBJ2-7; D is perhaps TRBD1 (5 bases). The V end was cut by 5 bases, the J end by 0 bases, with 14 bases between. Germline values: CDR1 SGHTA, CDR2 FQGTGA. The CDR3 spans 15 residues. DNA of the CDR3: TGTGCCAGCAGCGCCAGGGCGGAAAGCTCCTACGAGCAGTACTTC. This translates into CASSARAESSYEQYF.

J is TRBJ2-1 and V is TRBV15; 7 nucleotides agree with TRBD2. In germline, CDR1 is LNHNV, CDR2 YYDKDF (reference sequence). With 5 bases clipped from V and 15 bases from J, the junction kept 10 bases outside the gene matches. CDR3 length: 12 amino acids. CDR3 DNA: TGTGCCACCAGCGGGGCGGGGGAGAGAGGGTTCTTC. Encoded protein: CATSGAGERGFF.

The J gene is TRBJ1-2, the V gene TRBV25-1; D perhaps matches TRBD1 (5 bases). V gave up 2 bases and J gave up 7 bases, with 17 bases separating them. The CDR3 loop spans 15 amino acids. Germline CDR1 is MGHDK and CDR2 is SYGVNS. The CDR3 nucleotides read TGTGCCAGCAGTGAACCGCTTTCAGGGTCAGGTGGCTACACCTTC. Protein sequence: CASSEPLSGSGGYTF.

The V gene is TRBV28, the J gene TRBJ1-5; D unresolved. Germline V gene sequence: CDR1 MDHEN, CDR2 SYDVKM. This CDR3 region has 19 residues. The V and J ends lost 3 bases and 0 bases respectively, with 21 bases between them. The CDR3 nucleotides read TGTGCCAGCAGTTTGGAGGCGGGTTTTGTCACCTATAGCAATCAGCCCCAGCATTTT. Its translation: CASSLEAGFVTYSNQPQHF.

The chain has TRBV7-3 and TRBJ2-1; D not certain. The CDR3 has 11 residues. Trimming removed 2 bases at V and 9 bases at J, with 5 bases between. The V gene's germline CDR1 is SGHTA and CDR2 FQGTGA. CDR3 loop: CASSLLVEQFF. Here the CDR3 DNA reads TGTGCCAGCAGCTTATTGGTTGAGCAGTTCTTC.

This clone was recorded once. V usage is TRBV7-2 and J usage is TRBJ2-7; 10 bases agree with TRBD1. The CDR3 is 14 residues long. Germline CDR1 is SGHTA and CDR2 is FQGNSA. The V gene end was trimmed by 6 bases and the J gene end by 3 bases; junction bases not matched to a gene: 5. CDR3 bases: TGTGCCAGCAGTCGACGGGACAGGGGCTACGAGCAGTACTTC. Its protein product is CASSRRDRGYEQYF.

This rearrangement joins TRBV6-5 to TRBJ1-3; tentatively, D is TRBD1 (6 bases). The CDR3 is 14 amino acids. V shed 5 bases and J shed 4 bases, with 12 bases lying between them. Germline V CDR1 and CDR2: MNHEY, SVGAGI. DNA of the CDR3: TGTGCCAGCAGTACCGCAGGGGTCGGAAACACCATATATTTT. Amino acid sequence: CASSTAGVGNTIYF.

The CDR3 sequence is CASTPEGIRSYTF. CDR3 nucleotide sequence: TGTGCCAGCACCCCGGAGGGGATACGTAGCTACACCTTC. The gene calls are TRBV28 and TRBJ1-2; possible D gene TRBD1, 5 bases. The CDR3 totals 13 residues. V was clipped by 7 bases and J by 9 bases, with 18 bases between them. CDR1 MDHEN and CDR2 SYDVKM come from the germline V gene.

V is TRBV5-1 and J is TRBJ1-4; D ambiguous. Per germline, CDR1 SGHRS and CDR2 YFSETQ. V was clipped by 4 bases and J by 0 bases, with 16 bases between them. This CDR3 has 17 residues. CDR3 in amino acids: CASSPGGQPTTNEKLFF. The CDR3 DNA is TGCGCCAGCAGCCCCGGCGGTCAGCCTACAACTAATGAAAAACTGTTTTTT.

V usage is TRBV6-1 and J usage is TRBJ2-1; tentatively, D is TRBD2 (7 bases). V lost 2 bases and J lost 6, with 11 bases in between. Germline V gives CDR1 MNHNS, CDR2 SASEGT. This CDR3 region has 14 residues. CDR3 DNA sequence: TGTGCCAGCAGTGAATTGGGAGGGGGCAATGAGCAGTTCTTC. Translated, it gives CASSELGGGNEQFF.

CDR3 in amino acids: CASSLGPPPNTEAFF. The CDR3, as DNA: TGTGCCAGCAGCCTGGGCCCACCCCCGAACACTGAAGCTTTCTTT. The chain combines TRBV7-3 with TRBJ1-1; D is ambiguous. Germline-derived CDR1 and CDR2 are SGHTA and FQGTGA. V shed 5 bases and J shed 1 base, with 14 bases lying between them. CDR3 length: 15 residues. Complete variable domain (other parts from reference TRBV7-3 and TRBJ1-1): GAGVSQTPSNKVTEKGKYVELRCDPISGHTALYWYRQSLGQGPEFLIYFQGTGAADDSGLPNDRFFAVRPEGSVSTLKIQRTERGDSAVYLCASSLGPPPNTEAFFGQGTRLTVV.

V is TRBV10-1 and J is TRBJ1-1; no clear D gene. CDR1 and CDR2 (germline): WNHNN, SYGVQD (reference sequence). The CDR3 has 14 amino acids. V gave up 0 bases and J gave up 1 base, with 6 bases separating them. CDR3 residues: CASSESHRNTEAFF. CDR3 coding DNA: TGCGCCAGCAGTGAGTCCCACAGGAACACTGAAGCTTTCTTT.

This clone was seen only a few times. The rearrangement uses TRBV5-1 and TRBJ2-2, with a possible D match to TRBD1 (5 bases). This CDR3 comprises 15 residues. The V end lost 2 bases, the J end lost 8 bases, and 16 bases lay between the germline ends. Germline CDR1 and CDR2: SGHRS and YFSETQ. CDR3 DNA sequence: TGCGCCAGCAGCTTCGTTCAGGGAATTACAGGGGAGCTGTTTTTT. Protein product: CASSFVQGITGELFF. The full variable domain, with the rest looked up from reference TRBV5-1 and TRBJ2-2, is KAGVTQTPRYLIKTRGQQVTLSCSPISGHRSVSWYQQTPGQGLQFLFEYFSETQRNKGNFPGRFSGRQFSNSRSEMNVSTLELGDSALYLCASSFVQGITGELFFGEGSRLTVL.

This chain joins TRBV11-1 and TRBJ2-3, with D possibly being TRBD2 (5 bases). Germline values: CDR1 SGHAT, CDR2 FQDESV (reference sequence). This CDR3 contains 15 residues. V shed 5 bases and J shed 5 bases, with 17 bases lying between them. As DNA, the CDR3 is TGTGCCAGCAGCACCTCCCGGGGATGGCGAGATACGCAGTATTTT. The encoded protein is CASSTSRGWRDTQYF. Filled out from reference TRBV11-1 and TRBJ2-3, the complete variable domain reads EAEVAQSPRYKITEKSQAVAFWCDPISGHATLYWYRQILGQGPELLVQFQDESVVDDSQLPKDRFSAERLKGVDSTLKIQPAELGDSAMYLCASSTSRGWRDTQYFGPGTRLTVL.